In this sample, the clone carrying this TCR beta chain turned up many times. Preparation methods for the bulk TCR libraries were those previously described, with listed TCR primers. From the PCR reads, TCRdb called clonotypes with MiXCR, one entry per CDR3 protein. The sample includes 70,000 to 95,000 distinct CDR3 sequences, 15% to 20% of them seen just once. The source of the sample is a study of molecular identifiers for immune sequencing clone quantification. Trimming cost V 5 bases and J 7 bases; bases outside gene matches: 11. Looked up from germline, CDR1 is SGHTA and CDR2 is FQGNSA. The CDR3 consists of 16 residues.

The receptor comes from a human donor in good health. Some libraries in this study had Jurkat cell RNA spiked in. The sample comprised naive CD8+ T cells from blood, with Jurkat cell RNA spiked in. Subset given: FACS-sorted CD8+CD4-CCR7+CD45RA+ naive T cells. The V gene is TRBV7-2, the J gene TRBJ2-7; 13 bases are a match to TRBD2. This CDR3 is CASSGDGTSGIWEQYF. The DNA for the CDR3 is TGTGCCAGCAGCGGAGATGGGACTAGCGGGATTTGGGAGCAGTACTTC.